This T cell receptor (beta chain) appears in the sequencing data of a study of cytomegalovirus exposure and HLA in healthy donors. Whole-study findings and limits: In a later analysis, TCR beta V- and J-gene trimming showed a link to a missense DCLRE1C variant.

Turning to this clone: Its antigen remains unidentified.

The PCR ran on 60 Vbeta and 13 Jbeta primers. Profiled with immunoSEQ multiplex PCR; TCRdb holds only in-frame clones, not every one. The top ten clones hold 4.8% of a sample with roughly 180,000 clones, 84% of them seen once. Sequences were obtained from PBMCs. The clonotype originates from a girl aged 10-17 years in good health and CMV-seropositive.

The CDR3 here is CASSSETGMNTEAFF. For the CDR3, the DNA is TGCGCCAGCAGCTCCGAGACAGGTATGAACACTGAAGCTTTCTTT. V gene TRBV5-1 combines with J gene TRBJ1-1; perhaps TRBD1 as D (6 bases). V was clipped by 3 bases and J by 0 bases, with 12 bases between them. Per germline, CDR1 SGHRS and CDR2 YFSETQ. The CDR3 loop spans 15 amino acids.